Below, 15 T cell receptor beta chains from the same sample are listed, as sequenced in a study of blood T cell repertoires in COVID-19. The assay was immunoSEQ multiplex PCR, and TCRdb's table has in-frame clones only and misses some. The sample lists 190,000 or so clones, roughly 87% occurring once. Sequenced input: PBMCs or T cells enriched from blood (not recorded which). The receptors were sampled from a man aged 18 to 30 with acute COVID-19.

The chain joins TRBV10-3 to TRBJ1-6; 7 nucleotides match TRBD1. The V segment lost 5 bases and the J segment 8 bases; nucleotides outside the gene matches: 6. CDR3 length: 14 residues. Germline V gene sequence: CDR1 ENHRY, CDR2 SYGVKD. CDR3 nucleotide sequence: TGTGCCATCAGTTCAGGGGGTCGTGATTCACCCCTCCACTTT. The encoded protein is CAISSGGRDSPLHF.

The CDR3 is CASSGLAGTYEQYF. In DNA, the CDR3 is TGTGCCAGCAGTGGGCTAGCGGGAACCTACGAGCAGTACTTC. This chain joins TRBV2 and TRBJ2-7, with 9 bases matching TRBD2. Germline loops: CDR1 SNHLY, CDR2 FYNNEI. Germline trimming cut 4 bases from V and 2 bases from J; bases unmatched to any gene: 3. This CDR3 is built from 14 residues.

This clone was found once. The chain recombines TRBV11-2 with TRBJ2-1; D not resolved. The germline V gene has CDR1 SGHAT and CDR2 FQNNGV. The CDR3 covers 15 residues. The V and J ends lost 7 bases and 8 bases respectively, with 21 bases between them. CDR3 in amino acids: CASTPSSAPRDEQFF. The CDR3 DNA reads TGTGCCAGCACCCCCTCTAGTGCCCCACGAGATGAGCAGTTCTTC.

The chain couples TRBV7-9 to TRBJ1-6; D perhaps matches TRBD1 (6 bases). V dropped 5 bases and J dropped 9 bases, with 14 bases sitting between them. Looked up from germline, CDR1 is SEHNR and CDR2 is FQNEAQ (reference sequence). The CDR3 is made up of 14 amino acids. CDR3 residues: CASSLNRASSPLHF. CDR3 nucleotides: TGTGCCAGCAGCCTAAACAGGGCTAGTTCACCCCTCCACTTT.

The gene calls are TRBV7-9 and TRBJ2-3; no reliable D call. Germline lookup yields CDR1 SEHNR and CDR2 FQNEAQ (reference sequence). Trimming left V 1 base short and J 0 bases short, with 5 bases between. The CDR3 runs to 14 residues. The CDR3 region is CASSLGSSTDTQYF. The DNA of the CDR3 is TGTGCCAGCAGCTTAGGTAGCAGCACAGATACGCAGTATTTT.

About this clone itself: A read error may account for a junction end that differs from germline. This chain joins TRBV13 and TRBJ2-7, with 8 bases lining up with TRBD2. CDR1 and CDR2 (germline): PRHDT, FYEKMQ (reference sequence). CDR3 size: 13 residues. The CDR3 bases are TGTGCCATCAGCGGGAGATCCTCCTACGAGCAGTACTTC. Its protein is CAISGRSSYEQYF.

V is TRBV28 and J is TRBJ2-7; no clear D. Trimming removed 4 bases at V and 0 bases at J, with 7 bases between. Germline V gene lookup returns CDR1 MDHEN and CDR2 SYDVKM. This CDR3 is 13 amino acids long. DNA of the CDR3: TGTGCCAGCAGTTACGGGTCCTCCTACGAGCAGTACTTC. Protein: CASSYGSSYEQYF.

For the CDR3, the DNA is TGTGCCAGCAGTTTAAATCCAGGGGCGTATGGCTACACCTTC. It specifies CASSLNPGAYGYTF. The gene calls are TRBV27 and TRBJ1-2; tentatively, D is TRBD1 (6 bases). The V gene lost 2 bases and the J gene lost 5 bases, with 12 bases spanning the gap. This CDR3 has 14 amino acids. CDR1 and CDR2 from the germline V gene are MNHEY and SMNVEV (reference sequence).

As to this clone: The junction and the germline gene differ at one end; a read error may be behind it. The V call is TRBV7-7, the J call TRBJ2-1; D unclear. The CDR3 consists of 13 residues. Germline loops: CDR1 SSHAT, CDR2 FNYEAQ (reference sequence). The CDR3 DNA reads TGTGCTAGCAGCTTAGTGGGCGCGTCTGAGCAGTTCTTC. This sequence encodes CASSLVGASEQFF.

V gene TRBV24-1 combines with J gene TRBJ2-1; D gene ambiguous. Per germline, CDR1 KGHDR and CDR2 SFDVKD. The length of the CDR3 is 15 residues. V was cut by 2 bases and J by 5 bases, with 12 bases left in between. The CDR3 spells CATSDSRLADNEQFF. CDR3 DNA: TGTGCCACCAGTGATTCAAGGTTGGCGGACAATGAGCAGTTCTTC.

The CDR3 here is CATRGWVGERETQYF. CDR3 coding DNA: TGTGCCACCCGAGGATGGGTGGGAGAAAGAGAGACCCAGTACTTC. The chain links TRBV15 to TRBJ2-5; D perhaps matches TRBD2 (5 bases). The CDR3 is 15 amino acids. Trimming shortened V by 8 bases and J by 4 bases, and 20 bases separated the two germline ends. Germline assignment: CDR1 LNHNV and CDR2 YYDKDF (reference sequence).

The chain couples TRBV2 to TRBJ1-4; D gene unclear. The length of the CDR3 is 16 residues. In germline, CDR1 is SNHLY, CDR2 FYNNEI. V was pared by 2 bases and J by 4 bases, with 14 bases between. The CDR3 DNA reads TGTGCCAGCAGTGAATCGCGAAGCAGGAATAATGAAAAACTGTTTTTT. Translation gives CASSESRSRNNEKLFF.

V and J are TRBV7-3 and TRBJ2-1; the match to TRBD2 covers 10 bases. Germline CDR1 SGHTA, CDR2 FQGTGA. This CDR3 has 16 residues. J lost 8 bases, V lost 2 bases, and 9 bases had no gene match. CDR3 coding DNA: TGTGCCAGCAGCTTAGCGGCTAGCGGGAGAGGGGATGAGCAGTTCTTC. Amino acids: CASSLAASGRGDEQFF.

This clone was observed a single time. The chain uses TRBV7-9 and TRBJ2-7; tentatively, D is TRBD1 (6 bases). The V gene lost 5 bases and the J gene lost 0 bases, with 11 bases spanning the gap. This CDR3 is 14 amino acids long. Per the germline V gene, CDR1 is SEHNR and CDR2 is FQNEAQ (reference sequence). CDR3 sequence: CASSRDMDSYEQYF. The CDR3 coding sequence is TGTGCCAGCAGCCGGGACATGGACTCCTACGAGCAGTACTTC.

This chain connects TRBV3-1 (or the pseudogene TRBV3-2) to TRBJ2-7; a possible D gene is TRBD2 (6 bases). CDR1 LGHDT and CDR2 YNNKEL come from the germline V gene (reference sequence). Trimming left V 0 bases short and J 3 bases short, with 15 bases between. The CDR3 consists of 16 residues. DNA for the CDR3: TGTGCCAGCAGCCAAGAGTACACTAGCACACTCTACGAGCAGTACTTC. As protein: CASSQEYTSTLYEQYF.